This TCR beta chain is from a study of shared clonotypes between healthy human individuals. Points from the study as a whole: Sequencing depth was expected to affect clonotype sharing among donors. Compared with clonotypes that all four donors shared, non-shared clonotypes had lower generation probabilities.

The table came from immunoSEQ multiplex PCR; TCRdb's copy has only in-frame clones and leaves some out. This table has about 2.1 million clones, 85% to 95% appearing once. This CDR3 has 16 residues. Germline-derived CDR1 and CDR2 are SGHRS and YFSETQ. The V and J ends lost 4 bases and 4 bases respectively, with 21 bases between them. As for this clone: Its cognate antigen is unknown.

CD45RO-negative cells were positively selected for CCR7, leaving out terminally differentiated effector memory CD45RA+ cells. Every donor was a Caucasian adult from Nashville, Tennessee. The origin of this receptor is a man aged 18-30 years in good health. Some clones in this sample may be carry-over from other donors' samples. The gene calls are TRBV5-1 and TRBJ2-7; tentative D call: TRBD1 (5 bases). The material sequenced was naive CD8+ T cells from PBMCs. The CDR3 nucleotides are TGCGCCAGCAGCCCTTTCTCACAGGCCAATACGTACGAGCAGTACTTC. Amino acids: CASSPFSQANTYEQYF.